Below are 12 T cell receptor beta chains sequenced from a single sample in a study of Ad26.COV2.S vaccination and SARS-CoV-2 variants (dated by TCRdb to about 2021). This specimen's time point label, interpreted: individuals recovered from natural SARS-CoV-2 infection. Libraries came from the immunoSEQ multiplex PCR assay. TCRdb provides this immuneACCESS table in a form limited to in-frame rearrangements. Some clones are lacking; in checked studies, under half of them reflect an unresolved V gene, and why the rest are absent is not known. This sample holds 350,000 to 450,000 clones; approximately 90% were observed only once. Under 5% of the sample belongs to the ten largest clones. The sequencing used peripheral blood, collected after recovery from COVID-19. Receptors were obtained from a human donor who had recovered from COVID-19.

The chain combines TRBV18 with TRBJ2-7; 9 bases are a match to TRBD1. CDR1 and CDR2 from the germline V gene are KGHSH and LQKENI. V gave up 0 bases and J gave up 7 bases; unmatched junction bases: 7. There are 15 residues in the CDR3. This chain's CDR3 is CASSPPGTGSGEQYF. Written as DNA, the CDR3 is TGTGCCAGCTCACCACCCGGGACAGGGTCAGGAGAGCAGTACTTC.

Only one count was recorded for this clone. The chain joins TRBV6-2 or TRBV6-3 to TRBJ2-1; the match to TRBD2 covers 16 bases. This CDR3 is 17 amino acids long. CDR1 and CDR2 from the germline V gene are MNHEY and SVGEGT. With 3 bases clipped from V and 8 bases from J, the junction kept 7 bases outside the gene matches. In nucleotides, the CDR3 is TGTGCCAGCAGTTATAGAGGGACTAGCGGGGGGGCCTATGAGCAGTTCTTC. Translating gives CASSYRGTSGGAYEQFF.

Note on this clone: Other DNA sequences in the sample encode the same CDR3. The rearrangement joins TRBV5-1 to TRBJ2-7; 12 nucleotides agree with TRBD2. V gave up 0 bases and J gave up 4 bases; unmatched junction bases: 2. Germline loops: CDR1 SGHRS, CDR2 YFSETQ. The length of the CDR3 is 15 residues. CDR3 amino acids: CASSLGLAGAYEQYF. The CDR3 DNA is TGCGCCAGCAGCTTGGGACTAGCGGGGGCTTACGAGCAGTACTTC.

The chain couples TRBV2 to TRBJ1-1; TRBD1 matches at 7 bases. The CDR3 consists of 15 residues. Germline loops: CDR1 SNHLY, CDR2 FYNNEI. J lost 5 bases, V lost 1 base, and 7 bases had no gene match. CDR3: CASSEEGGWVTEAFF. CDR3 DNA sequence: TGTGCCAGCAGTGAAGAAGGGGGCTGGGTGACTGAAGCTTTCTTT.

The chain carries TRBV11-3 and TRBJ1-1, with D hard to call. Germline V lookup: CDR1 SGHNT, CDR2 YENEEA. The CDR3 runs 14 residues. Trimming left V 5 bases short and J 4 bases short, with 14 bases between. The CDR3: CASSNGPLGTEAFF. The CDR3 DNA reads TGTGCCAGCAGCAATGGACCCTTGGGCACTGAAGCTTTCTTT.

This chain joins TRBV7-8 and TRBJ2-2; no firm D call. This CDR3 is 11 amino acids long. Germline V lookup: CDR1 SGHVS, CDR2 FQNEAQ. V was trimmed by 5 bases and J by 6 bases, leaving 4 bases between them. For the CDR3, the DNA is TGTGCCAGCAGCCGACCCGGGGAGCTGTTTTTT. Protein sequence: CASSRPGELFF.

The CDR3 protein is CASSQETKAEAFF. DNA of the CDR3: TGCGCCAGCAGCCAAGAGACAAAAGCTGAAGCTTTCTTT. J is TRBJ1-1 and V is TRBV4-1; D is ambiguous. Trimming pared 0 bases from V and 6 bases from J, leaving 8 bases between. This CDR3 has 13 amino acids. The germline CDR1 and CDR2 sequences are MGHRA and YSYEKL.

J is TRBJ1-6 and V is TRBV6-6, with TRBD1 matching 7 bases. This CDR3 has 16 amino acids. The germline gives CDR1 MNHNY, CDR2 SVGAGI (reference sequence). After removal of 6 bases from V and 7 bases from J, the junction contained 12 bases not matched to a gene. CDR3 loop: CASSPARTGRNSPLHF. CDR3 DNA sequence: TGTGCCAGCAGCCCGGCCCGGACAGGACGAAATTCACCCCTCCACTTT.

V is TRBV19 and J is TRBJ1-1; 7 positions match TRBD1. The junction had 11 bases not matched to a gene; V was cut back by 6 bases and J by 4 bases. The CDR3 spans 15 residues. Germline CDR1 is LNHDA and CDR2 is SQIVND (reference sequence). CDR3 nucleotide sequence: TGTGCCAGTAGGCATAACAGGGGACTTCCCACTGAAGCTTTCTTT. Translated: CASRHNRGLPTEAFF.

This chain joins TRBV5-6 and TRBJ2-2; 10 positions agree with TRBD2. The CDR3 has 17 amino acids. V lost 3 bases and J lost 4; bases outside the gene matches: 9. Germline V gene sequence: CDR1 SGHDT, CDR2 YYEEEE. The CDR3 coding sequence is TGTGCCAGCAGCTACCGAGCGGGGGGGCGATTCACCGGGGAGCTGTTTTTT. Translating it yields CASSYRAGGRFTGELFF.

A single count supports this clone. The J gene is TRBJ2-1, the V gene TRBV2; 13 bases are a match to TRBD2. Germline V gene data show CDR1 as SNHLY and CDR2 as FYNNEI. CDR3 length: 19 amino acids. The junction had 12 bases not matched to a gene; V was cut back by 5 bases and J by 2 bases. The CDR3 DNA reads as TGTGCCAGCAGTCCTGGACTAGCGGGGGCCAGGGTCGCCTACAATGAGCAGTTCTTC. Its translation is CASSPGLAGARVAYNEQFF.

CDR3: CASSPMGGIGGYTF. The CDR3 DNA reads TGTGCCAGCTCACCAATGGGGGGCATAGGTGGCTACACCTTC. This chain uses TRBV18 with TRBJ1-2; TRBD1 is a possible D gene (6 bases). Germline CDR1 KGHSH, CDR2 LQKENI. Deletions cut 2 bases from V and 7 bases from J, with 14 bases between. This CDR3 contains 14 residues.